This T cell receptor beta chain is from a study of shared clonotypes between healthy human individuals. CD45RA+ naive and CD45RA-negative memory subsets were separated from CD4+ cells. The input for sorted-subset replicate PCRs was around 0.2 ug DNA, about 30,000 T cell genomes. The protocol was immunoSEQ multiplex PCR, while the TCRdb copy is restricted to in-frame clones and leaves out a portion. This table holds 600,000 to 750,000 clones, approximately 77% found once. The CDR3 has 17 amino acids. Germline CDR1 reads MNHGY; CDR2 reads SVAAGI. V was cut by 5 bases and J by 5 bases, with 19 bases left in between. Study conclusions and caveats: Relative to clonotypes present in all four donors, those not shared had lower generation probabilities.

Notes on this clone: Its antigen is unidentified.

The rearrangement links TRBV6-9 to TRBJ2-6; no reliable D call. Sequencing input: memory CD4+ T cells sorted from blood. Subset denoted: CD45RA-negative fraction. The sequence derives from a woman in her 30s in good health. CDR3 coding DNA: TGTGCCAGCAGTACGCGCCTACGACAAAGTCGGGCCAACGTCCTGACTTTC. Its translation: CASSTRLRQSRANVLTF.